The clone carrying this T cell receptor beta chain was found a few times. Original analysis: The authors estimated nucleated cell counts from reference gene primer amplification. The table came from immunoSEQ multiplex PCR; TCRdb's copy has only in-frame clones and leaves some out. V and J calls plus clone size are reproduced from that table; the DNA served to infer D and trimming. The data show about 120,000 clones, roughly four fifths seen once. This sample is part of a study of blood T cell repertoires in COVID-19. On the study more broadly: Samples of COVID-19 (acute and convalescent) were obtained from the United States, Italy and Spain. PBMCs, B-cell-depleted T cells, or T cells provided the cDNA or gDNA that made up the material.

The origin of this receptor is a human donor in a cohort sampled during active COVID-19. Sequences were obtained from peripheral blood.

CDR3 bases: TGTGCCAGCAGCTTGGGATGGACAAGGTCCTACGAGCAGTACTTC. Its translation: CASSLGWTRSYEQYF. The rearrangement links TRBV5-6 to TRBJ2-7; possibly TRBD1 for D (5 bases). Germline CDR1 and CDR2: SGHDT and YYEEEE. V shed 0 bases and J shed 1 base, with 11 bases lying between them. The CDR3 sequence is 15 residues long.